Following are 4 T cell receptor beta chains from one sample sequenced in a study of cytomegalovirus exposure and HLA in healthy donors. Use of 60 Vbeta and 13 Jbeta primers characterized the PCR. Using immunoSEQ multiplex PCR, the repertoire was profiled, and TCRdb retains in-frame clones only, with some absent. The repertoire consists of roughly 120,000 clones, with around 61% occurring once and the leading ten covering 2.2%. The sample taken for sequencing was PBMCs. All receptors derive from a woman in her 30s in good health and CMV-seronegative.

The sample holds one count of this clone. The rearrangement links TRBV28 to TRBJ1-2; possibly TRBD1 for D (5 bases). Trimming removed 10 bases from V and 8 bases from J, with 17 bases in between. The CDR3 runs 12 residues. Germline CDR1 MDHEN, CDR2 SYDVKM. The CDR3 DNA reads TGTGCCACCACGGGGGGTCCCGAGGGCTACACCTTC. This gives the protein CATTGGPEGYTF.

V and J are TRBV18 and TRBJ1-1, with TRBD1 matching over 8 bases. The V gene's germline CDR1 is KGHSH and CDR2 LQKENI. Losses at the gene ends were 3 bases for V and 5 bases for J; bases not matched to a gene: 2. The CDR3 contains 13 residues. This chain's CDR3 is CASSPTGGTEAFF. The CDR3 nucleotides read TGTGCCAGCTCACCTACAGGGGGAACTGAAGCTTTCTTT.

The V call is TRBV7-9, the J call TRBJ2-1; 9 bases are a match to TRBD1. V trimming: 7 bases; J trimming: 8 bases; junction bases outside the gene matches: 18. The CDR3 covers 17 residues. CDR1 is SEHNR and CDR2 is FQNEAQ in the germline V gene (reference sequence). CDR3 nucleotides: TGTGCCAGCACCGTACCCGCGACGGGACAGGGTTTCTATGAGCAGTTCTTC. Translated, it gives CASTVPATGQGFYEQFF.

J is TRBJ2-2 and V is TRBV28; 13 bases are a match to TRBD2. The CDR3 extends over 16 amino acids. CDR1 MDHEN and CDR2 SYDVKM come from the germline V gene. V shed 7 bases and J 2 bases; nucleotides not matched to a gene: 4. The CDR3 loop reads CASTLAGGPNTGELFF. CDR3 nucleotide sequence: TGTGCCAGCACACTAGCGGGAGGGCCTAACACCGGGGAGCTGTTTTTT.